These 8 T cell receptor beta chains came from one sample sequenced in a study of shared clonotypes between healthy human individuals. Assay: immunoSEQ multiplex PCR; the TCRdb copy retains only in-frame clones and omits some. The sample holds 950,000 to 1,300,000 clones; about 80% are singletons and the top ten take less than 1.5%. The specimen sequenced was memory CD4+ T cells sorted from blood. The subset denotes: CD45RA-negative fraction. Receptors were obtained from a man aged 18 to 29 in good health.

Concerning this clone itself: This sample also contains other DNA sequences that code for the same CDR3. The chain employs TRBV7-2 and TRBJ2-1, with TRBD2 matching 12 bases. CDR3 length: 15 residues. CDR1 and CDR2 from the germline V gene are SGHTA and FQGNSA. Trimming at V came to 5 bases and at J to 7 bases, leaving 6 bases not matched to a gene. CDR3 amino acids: CASSLGLAGRNEQFF. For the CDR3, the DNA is TGTGCCAGCAGCCTTGGACTAGCGGGAAGAAATGAGCAGTTCTTC.

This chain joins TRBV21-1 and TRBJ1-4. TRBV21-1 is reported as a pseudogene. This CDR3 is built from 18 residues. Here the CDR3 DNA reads TGTGCCAGCAGCAACCTCACTACCTCCGCCGCAACTAATGAAAAACTGTTTTTT. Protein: CASSNLTTSAATNEKLFF.

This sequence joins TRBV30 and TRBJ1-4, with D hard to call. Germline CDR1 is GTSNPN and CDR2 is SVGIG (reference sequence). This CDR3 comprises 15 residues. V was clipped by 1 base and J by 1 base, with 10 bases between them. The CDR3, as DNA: TGTGCCTGGAGTGGAGGGAGCGGAACTAATGAAAAACTGTTTTTT. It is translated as CAWSGGSGTNEKLFF. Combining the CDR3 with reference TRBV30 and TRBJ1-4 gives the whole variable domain SQTIHQWPATLVQPVGSPLSLECTVEGTSNPNLYWYRQAAGRGLQLLFYSVGIGQISSEVPQNLSASRPQDRQFILSSKKLLLSDSGFYLCAWSGGSGTNEKLFFGSGTQLSVL.

CDR3 loop: CASSPSDYWGLYNEQFF. CDR3 in DNA: TGCGCCAGCAGCCCTTCCGATTACTGGGGCCTCTACAATGAGCAGTTCTTC. The genes are TRBV5-1 and TRBJ2-1, with D perhaps matching TRBD1 (5 bases). Germline-derived CDR1 and CDR2 are SGHRS and YFSETQ. The CDR3 sequence is 17 residues long. Trimming stripped 4 bases from V and 3 bases from J, with 20 bases between.

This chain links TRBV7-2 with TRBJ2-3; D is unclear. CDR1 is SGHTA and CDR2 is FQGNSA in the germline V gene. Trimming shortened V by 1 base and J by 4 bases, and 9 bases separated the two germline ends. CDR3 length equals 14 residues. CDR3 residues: CASSLEYYPDTQYF. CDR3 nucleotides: TGTGCCAGCAGCTTAGAATACTACCCAGATACGCAGTATTTT.

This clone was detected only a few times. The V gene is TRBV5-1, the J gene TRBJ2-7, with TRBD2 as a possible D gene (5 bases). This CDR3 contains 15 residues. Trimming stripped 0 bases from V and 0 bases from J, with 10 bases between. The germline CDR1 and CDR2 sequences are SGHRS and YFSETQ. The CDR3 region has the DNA TGCGCCAGCAGCTTGGCCGTAGGGAGCTCCTACGAGCAGTACTTC. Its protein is CASSLAVGSSYEQYF.

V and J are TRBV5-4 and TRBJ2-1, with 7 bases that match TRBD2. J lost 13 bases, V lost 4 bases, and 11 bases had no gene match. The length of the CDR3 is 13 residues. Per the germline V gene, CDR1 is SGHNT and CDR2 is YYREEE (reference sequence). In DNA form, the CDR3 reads TGTGCCAGCAGCGGGGGGGGTTTGCAGACCCAGTTCTTC. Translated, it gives CASSGGGLQTQFF.

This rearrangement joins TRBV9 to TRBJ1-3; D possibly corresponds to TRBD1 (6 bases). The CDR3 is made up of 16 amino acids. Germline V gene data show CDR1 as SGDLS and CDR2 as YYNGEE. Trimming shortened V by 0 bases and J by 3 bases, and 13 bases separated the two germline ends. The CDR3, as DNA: TGTGCCAGCAGCGTAGGGCGGGGGGCAGGTGGAAACACCATATATTTT. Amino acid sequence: CASSVGRGAGGNTIYF.